This TCR beta chain was captured by sequencing in a study of OX40 agonist ivuxolimab in advanced cancers. Regarding the complete study: The costimulatory receptor OX40 (CD134) was targeted by ivuxolimab, a fully human IgG2 agonistic monoclonal antibody. The paper covers the monotherapy dose-escalation part of the phase I ivuxolimab trial, which included N of about 50 patients. Prior anti-PD-1, anti-PD-L1 or anti-CTLA-4 therapy was permitted, and checkpoint inhibitors had been received by under 50% of dose-escalation patients. Intravenous ivuxolimab was administered to patients every 2 weeks at six dose levels: 0.01, 0.1, 0.3, 1.5, 3 and 10 mg/kg. In the dose-escalation cohort, more than 75% of patients were male, and the mean age was about 55 years, with a range of about 23 to 90. Partial responses were achieved by three dose-escalation patients, of whom one had hepatocellular carcinoma and two had cutaneous melanoma. Peripheral TCRbeta sequencing was intended to test whether TCR sequence diversity was altered and clonal T-cell expansion was caused by ivuxolimab. Of the approximately 50 patients in dose escalation, approximately 20 had hepatocellular carcinoma, some 15 had melanoma, 9 had renal cell carcinoma and 9 had head and neck cancer.

The research as a whole found: The antigen specificity of the peripheral T cells that underwent clonal expansion was not determined. In the 0.1-3.0 mg/kg groups, partial responders were among the patients with the lowest normalized peripheral clonal expansion, particularly in CD8+ T cells. Low levels of normalized T-cell clonal expansion were also shown by some nonresponding patients. After ivuxolimab, more expanded clones were found on average in CD8+ T cells than in CD4+ T cells. At doses from 0.1 to 3.0 mg/kg, clonal expansion was seen in both CD4+ and CD8+ blood T cells between baseline and week 6.

With regard to this clone: The antigen it recognizes is unknown. The input lacks base qualities; no much larger clone sits a single base away.

Genomic DNA was isolated from the sorted cells so that the TCRbeta CDR3 region could be sequenced. The immunoSEQ Assay was used to sequence the TCRbeta CDR3 regions. The table comes from immuneACCESS by way of TCRdb, which keeps in-frame sequences with V and J called. Part of the clones is missing from these tables; in studies checked, under half for an unresolved V gene and the rest for unknown reasons. This sample has under 100,000 clones in its table, and 90% to 95% of those were observed once. The top ten clones comprise 2.6% of the sample. Patients with autoimmune disease history or receiving systemic immunosuppression were excluded from the trial. Peripheral blood for TCR sequencing was collected from all dose cohorts at baseline, on cycle 4 day 1, and on cycle 7 day 1. Samples came from an open-label, multicenter, first-in-human phase I dose-escalation trial of ivuxolimab. Adults with locally advanced or metastatic head and neck squamous cell, hepatocellular, melanoma or renal cell carcinoma were enrolled in the trial. Before TCR sequencing, CD4+ and CD8+ T cells were separately sorted from peripheral blood.

The CDR3 contains 15 residues, cysteine and phenylalanine counted. This entry keeps only the CDR3 DNA: 45 bases, framed from base 1. CDR1 is given as MGHRA and CDR2 as YSYEKL, both from the germline V gene. Here V drops 1 base and J drops 2 bases, and the junction holds 3 bases not matched to any gene. The source material was CD4+ or CD8+ T cells sorted from blood, sampled in a trial of the OX40 agonist ivuxolimab. Here the chain combines TRBV4-1 and TRBJ2-7, and 9 junction bases match TRBD1. The clonotype was recovered from an adult with an advanced solid tumor such as melanoma, head and neck, liver or kidney cancer. The CDR3 loop reads CASSQGTGVPYEQYF. The bases read TGCGCCAGCAGCCAAGGGACAGGGGTTCCCTACGAGCAGTACTTC.